This T cell receptor (beta chain) was sequenced for a study of Ad26.COV2.S vaccination and SARS-CoV-2 variants (dated by TCRdb to about 2021). Study-wide context: Donors in the vaccine arm were drawn from COV1001, a phase I-IIa trial of Ad26.COV2.S in healthy adults that was multicentre, randomized, double-blind and placebo-controlled. Ad26.COV2.S was given intramuscularly at 5x10^10 or 1x10^11 viral particles, as a single shot or as two shots 56 days apart. Sequencing of the TCRbeta repertoire served to evaluate the specificity and breadth of SARS-CoV-2-reactive T cell receptors following Ad26.COV2.S vaccination. The TCR-sequenced set comprised approximately 32 samples: around 20 Ad26.COV2.S vaccine recipients, 5 placebo recipients and 8 SARS-CoV-2 convalescent individuals. Trial participants were randomized into five groups of five, in which low-dose or high-dose Ad26.COV2.S was given once or twice, or placebo was given on both occasions. Investigators did not know the trial group allocation while performing experiments and assessing outcomes. The study at large found these results: Vaccine and placebo recipients had similar non-spike TCR breadth, a finding consistent with the vaccine containing only spike. The study was not powered to compare responses between vaccine doses or regimens. After vaccination, substantial breadth of spike-specific CD8+ and CD4+ T cell responses was reported. Compared with placebo recipients, Ad26.COV2.S recipients showed higher spike-specific TCR breadth (P = 0.0014). The authors noted that the TCR breadth and depth analyses may have underestimated total T cell responses.

The immunoSEQ Assay was the method used to sequence TCRbeta CDR3 regions. After extraction, genomic DNA underwent amplification by bias-controlled multiplex PCR, followed by high-throughput sequencing. The authors' pipeline ran thus. To quantify the absolute abundance of every unique TCRbeta CDR3 region, sequences were collapsed and filtered. T cell fraction was estimated by normalizing TCRbeta template counts to usable DNA, with usable DNA measured through amplification of reference genes found in all nucleated cells. Repertoire TCRs were annotated as SARS-CoV-2-specific when V gene, CDR3 amino acid sequence and J gene were exactly matched to a known reactive TCR set. The reference SARS-CoV-2 TCR set was obtained from MIRA and was filtered for enrichment in COVID-19-positive ImmuneCODE repertoires, whereby public or cross-reactive TCRs were removed. Drawing on the MIRA antigens, annotated TCRs were analysed further at the level of specific ORF or position within ORF. Depth was the summed frequency of annotated unique rearrangements, while breadth was defined as annotated unique rearrangements over total unique productive rearrangements. Group comparisons of TCR breadth used two-sided Wilcoxon rank-sum tests. What TCRdb holds here is the immuneACCESS table cut down to in-frame rearrangements. Part of the clones is not present; checked against another copy, under half of the missing clones reflect an unresolved V gene, and the others are unexplained. The V and J calls and clone size are taken from that table; D and trimming were inferred from the DNA. This sample gives 350,000 to 450,000 clones in total; around 87% of them show up just once. The ten largest clones represent roughly 3.2% of the sample.

Deletion took 0 bases off V and 1 base off J, with a span of 0 bases between the germline ends. The CDR3 runs 12 amino acids, cysteine and phenylalanine included. Only CDR3 DNA is held: 36 bases, read in frame from base 1. As encoded in the germline V gene, CDR1 is MNHNS while CDR2 is SASEGT. Per the publication, the treatment or condition label means: about 20 received Ad26.COV2.S at low or high dose, single or two shots; about 5 received placebo; per-sample allocation not given. For vaccine and placebo recipients, repertoires were sequenced using samples collected on day 63 after the first injection. In Cohort 1b, about two dozen adults aged 18-55 years were enrolled at a single site in Boston, USA, between 29 July and 7 August 2020. Ad26.COV2.S was a replication-incompetent adenovirus type 26 vector expressing a prefusion-stabilized SARS-CoV-2 spike protein from the original Wuhan strain. Comment on this clone: The antigen it recognizes is unknown. Base qualities are not at hand, and no much larger clone is one base apart.

The receptor chain draws on TRBV6-1 and TRBJ1-1, with the D gene uncertain. Sequenced material: peripheral blood, taken in a trial of Ad26.COV2.S vaccine versus placebo. This clonotype originated in a person between 18 and 65 years old who received the Ad26.COV2.S COVID-19 vaccine or a placebo. The DNA sequence is as follows: TGTGCCAGCAGTGAAGCGAACACTGAAGCTTTCTTT. Translated, this is CASSEANTEAFF.